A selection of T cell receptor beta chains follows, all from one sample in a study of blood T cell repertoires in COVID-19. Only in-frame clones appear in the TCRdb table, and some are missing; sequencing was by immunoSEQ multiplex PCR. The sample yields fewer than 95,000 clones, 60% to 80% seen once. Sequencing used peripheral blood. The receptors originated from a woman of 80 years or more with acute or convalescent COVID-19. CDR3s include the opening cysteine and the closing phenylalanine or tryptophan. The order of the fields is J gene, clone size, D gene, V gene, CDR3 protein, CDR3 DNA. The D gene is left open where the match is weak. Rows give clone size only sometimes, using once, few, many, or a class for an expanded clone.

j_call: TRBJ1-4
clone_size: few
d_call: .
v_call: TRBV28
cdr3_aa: CASSPLPLKAGEKLFF
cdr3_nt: TGTGCCAGCAGCCCCTTACCCCTAAAGGCAGGTGAAAAACTGTTTTTT

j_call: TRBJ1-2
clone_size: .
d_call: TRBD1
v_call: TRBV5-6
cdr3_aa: CASSMTGVHGYTF
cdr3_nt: TGTGCCAGCAGCATGACAGGGGTGCACGGCTACACCTTC

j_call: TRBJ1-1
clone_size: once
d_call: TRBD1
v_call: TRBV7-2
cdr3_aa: CASSSQGARSEAFF
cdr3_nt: TGTGCCAGCAGCTCACAGGGGGCGCGAAGTGAAGCTTTCTTT

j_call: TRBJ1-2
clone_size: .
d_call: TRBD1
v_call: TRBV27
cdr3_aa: CASSPTGGPNYGYTF
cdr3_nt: TGTGCCAGCAGTCCCACAGGGGGACCTAACTATGGCTACACCTTC

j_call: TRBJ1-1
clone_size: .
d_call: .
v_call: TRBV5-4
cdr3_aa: CASSREGFSGPEAFF
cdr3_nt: TGTGCCAGCAGCCGTGAGGGTTTCTCGGGTCCTGAAGCTTTCTTT

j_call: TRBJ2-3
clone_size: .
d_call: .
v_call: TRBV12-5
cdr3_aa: CASGLVRNSQRTDTQYF
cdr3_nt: TGTGCTAGTGGTTTGGTACGGAACAGCCAGCGCACAGATACGCAGTATTTT

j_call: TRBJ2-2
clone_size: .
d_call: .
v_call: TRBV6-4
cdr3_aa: CASSASPGTGELFF
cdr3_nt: TGTGCCAGCAGTGCCTCGCCAGGCACCGGGGAGCTGTTTTTT

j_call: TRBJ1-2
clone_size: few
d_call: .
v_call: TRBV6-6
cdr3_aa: CASSKDSATNYGYTF
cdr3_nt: TGTGCCAGCAGTAAGGACAGCGCGACTAACTATGGCTACACCTTC

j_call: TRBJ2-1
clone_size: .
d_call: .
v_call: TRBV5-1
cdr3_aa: CASSLDRLGEQFF
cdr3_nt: TGCGCCAGCAGCTTGGATAGACTTGGCGAGCAGTTCTTC

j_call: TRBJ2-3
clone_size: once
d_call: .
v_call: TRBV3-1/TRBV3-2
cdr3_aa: CASSQARRGGDTQYF
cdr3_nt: TGTGCCAGCAGCCAAGCGCGAAGGGGCGGAGATACGCAGTATTTT

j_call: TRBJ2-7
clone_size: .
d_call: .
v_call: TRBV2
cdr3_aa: CASRVHARGEQYF
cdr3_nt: TGTGCCAGCAGGGTTCACGCCCGAGGGGAGCAGTACTTC

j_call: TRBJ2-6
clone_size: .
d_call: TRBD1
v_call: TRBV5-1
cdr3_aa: CASSPGTGGPGANVLTF
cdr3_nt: TGCGCCAGCAGCCCCGGGACAGGGGGGCCTGGGGCCAACGTCCTGACTTTC

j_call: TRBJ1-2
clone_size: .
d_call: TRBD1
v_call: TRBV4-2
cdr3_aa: CASSQELMGQGNYGYTF
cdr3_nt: TGTGCCAGCAGCCAGGAATTGATGGGACAGGGAAACTATGGCTACACCTTC